This T cell receptor (beta chain) came from a study of T cell repertoires in cytomegalovirus infection. Regarding the study as a whole: Summed frequency of shared TCR beta families picked out CMV carriers who also had the relevant HLA.

In regard to this clonotype: Antigen unknown.

TCRdb re-called the reads through MiXCR, storing one row per CDR3 protein. Of about 160,000 distinct CDR3 sequences detected, about 15% appear once; the ten largest clones hold around 20%. The germline CDR1 and CDR2 sequences are MDHEN and SYDVKM. The CDR3 loop spans 13 amino acids. V was pared by 6 bases and J by 1 base, with 9 bases between. The receptor comes from a human donor in good health (CMV status not recorded). Some clones in this sample may be carry-over from other donors' samples. The genes are TRBV28 and TRBJ1-2; no clear D. The source material was CD8+ T cells from PBMCs. The CDR3 region has the DNA TGTGCCAGCAGCCTCAGGAGTAACTATGGCTACACCTTC. Protein product: CASSLRSNYGYTF.